This TCR beta chain was sequenced in a study of response to subunit inactivated influenza vaccine. Broader study findings: Authors suggested seasonal influenza vaccinations each recruit few new T cells.

MiXCR was run by TCRdb on the RT-PCR reads, yielding one entry per CDR3 protein. The sample consists of more than 700,000 distinct CDR3 sequences, 20% to 25% of them appearing once. Germline V gives CDR1 LNHNV, CDR2 YYDKDF (reference sequence). V gave up 6 bases and J gave up 4 bases; unmatched junction bases: 11. This CDR3 region has 15 residues. A remark on this clonotype: Its antigen remains unidentified.

The sequence was collected from a man aged 50-59 years who received an inactivated influenza vaccine. The material was PBMCs from blood, obtained around 5 days after vaccination. The chain employs TRBV15 and TRBJ2-5, with TRBD2 matching 7 bases. The CDR3 spells CATRDQGGRGETQYF. CDR3 coding DNA: TGTGCCACCAGAGATCAGGGAGGGCGAGGAGAGACCCAGTACTTC. The full variable domain, in which reference TRBV15 and TRBJ2-5 provide the parts outside the CDR3, is DAMVIQNPRYQVTQFGKPVTLSCSQTLNHNVMYWYQQKSSQAPKLLFHYYDKDFNNEADTPDNFQSRRPNTSFCFLDIRSPGLGDTAMYLCATRDQGGRGETQYFGPGTRLLVL.